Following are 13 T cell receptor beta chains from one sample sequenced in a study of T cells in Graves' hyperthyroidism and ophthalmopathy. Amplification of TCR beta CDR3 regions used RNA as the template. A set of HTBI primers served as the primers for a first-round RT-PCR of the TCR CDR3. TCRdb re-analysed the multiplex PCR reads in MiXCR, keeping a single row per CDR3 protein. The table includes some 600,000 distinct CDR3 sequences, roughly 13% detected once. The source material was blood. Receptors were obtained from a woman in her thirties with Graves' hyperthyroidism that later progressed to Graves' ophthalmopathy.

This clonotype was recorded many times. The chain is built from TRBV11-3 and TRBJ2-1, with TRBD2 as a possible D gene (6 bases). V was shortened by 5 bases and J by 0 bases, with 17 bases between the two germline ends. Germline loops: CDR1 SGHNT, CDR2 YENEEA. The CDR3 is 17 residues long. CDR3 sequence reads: CASSPHSGGSSYNEQFF. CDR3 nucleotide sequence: TGTGCCAGCAGCCCCCATAGCGGAGGAAGCTCCTACAATGAGCAGTTCTTC.

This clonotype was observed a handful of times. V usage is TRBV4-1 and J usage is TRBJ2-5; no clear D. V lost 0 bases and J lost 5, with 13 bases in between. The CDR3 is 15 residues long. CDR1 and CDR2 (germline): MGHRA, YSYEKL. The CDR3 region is CASSQELRALETQYF. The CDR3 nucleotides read TGCGCCAGCAGCCAAGAATTAAGAGCGTTGGAGACCCAGTACTTC.

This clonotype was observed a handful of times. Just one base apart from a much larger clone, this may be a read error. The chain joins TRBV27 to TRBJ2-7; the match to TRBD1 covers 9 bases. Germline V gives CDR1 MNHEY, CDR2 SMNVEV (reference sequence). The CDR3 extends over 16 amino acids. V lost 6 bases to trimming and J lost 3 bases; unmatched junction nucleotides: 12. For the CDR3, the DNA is TGTGCCAGCAGCAGATCCGGGACAGGGAAGGTCTACGAGCAGTACTTC. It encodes CASSRSGTGKVYEQYF.

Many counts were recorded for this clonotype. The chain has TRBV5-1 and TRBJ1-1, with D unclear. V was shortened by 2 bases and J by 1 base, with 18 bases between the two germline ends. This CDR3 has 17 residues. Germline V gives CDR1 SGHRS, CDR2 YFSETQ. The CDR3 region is CASSFSPEHVTNTEAFF. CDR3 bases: TGCGCCAGCAGCTTTTCTCCAGAGCACGTTACGAACACTGAAGCTTTCTTT. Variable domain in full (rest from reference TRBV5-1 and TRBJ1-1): KAGVTQTPRYLIKTRGQQVTLSCSPISGHRSVSWYQQTPGQGLQFLFEYFSETQRNKGNFPGRFSGRQFSNSRSEMNVSTLELGDSALYLCASSFSPEHVTNTEAFFGQGTRLTVV.

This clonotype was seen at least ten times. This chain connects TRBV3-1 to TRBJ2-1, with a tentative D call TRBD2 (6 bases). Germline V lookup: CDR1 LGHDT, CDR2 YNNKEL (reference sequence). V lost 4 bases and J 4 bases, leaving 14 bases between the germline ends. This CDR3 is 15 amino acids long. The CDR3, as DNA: TGTGCCAGCAGCCGCGTACCCGGGGGTTACAATGAGCAGTTCTTC. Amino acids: CASSRVPGGYNEQFF.

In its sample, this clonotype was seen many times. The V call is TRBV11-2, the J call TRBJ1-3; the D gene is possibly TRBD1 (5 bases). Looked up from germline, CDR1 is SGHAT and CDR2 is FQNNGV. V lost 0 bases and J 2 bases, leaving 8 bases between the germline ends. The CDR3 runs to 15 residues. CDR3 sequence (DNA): TGTGCCAGCAGCTTAGAGGGGGGAACTGGAAACACCATATATTTT. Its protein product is CASSLEGGTGNTIYF.

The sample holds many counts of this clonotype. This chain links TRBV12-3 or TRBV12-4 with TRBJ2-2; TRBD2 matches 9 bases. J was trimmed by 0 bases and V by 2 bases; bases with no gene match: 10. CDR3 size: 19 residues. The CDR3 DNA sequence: TGTGCCAGCAGTTTATCGTGGGGGCTAGCGGGGACGAACACCGGGGAGCTGTTTTTT. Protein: CASSLSWGLAGTNTGELFF.

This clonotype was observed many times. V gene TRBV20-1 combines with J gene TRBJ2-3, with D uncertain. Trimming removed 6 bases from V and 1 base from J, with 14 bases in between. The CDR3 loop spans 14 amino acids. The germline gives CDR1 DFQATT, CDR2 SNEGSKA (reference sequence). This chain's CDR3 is CSALDGHRTDTQYF. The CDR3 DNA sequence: TGCAGTGCCCTTGATGGGCACCGCACAGATACGCAGTATTTT.

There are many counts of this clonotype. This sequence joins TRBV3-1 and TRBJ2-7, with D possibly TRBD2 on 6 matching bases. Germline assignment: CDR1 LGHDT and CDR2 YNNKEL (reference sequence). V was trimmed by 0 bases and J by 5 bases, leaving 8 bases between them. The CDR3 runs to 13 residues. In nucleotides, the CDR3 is TGTGCCAGCAGCCAAGAGGGGGGTCACGAGCAGTACTTC. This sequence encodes CASSQEGGHEQYF.

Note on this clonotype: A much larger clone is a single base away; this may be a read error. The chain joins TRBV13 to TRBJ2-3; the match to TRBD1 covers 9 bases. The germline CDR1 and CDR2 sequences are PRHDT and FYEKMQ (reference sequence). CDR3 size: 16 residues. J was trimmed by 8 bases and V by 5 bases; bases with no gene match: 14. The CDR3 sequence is CASSPPPETGGFTQYF. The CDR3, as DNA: TGTGCCAGCAGCCCACCCCCCGAGACAGGGGGTTTTACGCAGTATTTT.

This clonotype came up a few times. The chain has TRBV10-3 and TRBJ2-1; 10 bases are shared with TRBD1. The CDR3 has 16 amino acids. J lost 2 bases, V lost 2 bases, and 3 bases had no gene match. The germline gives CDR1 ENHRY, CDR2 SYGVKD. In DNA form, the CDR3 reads TGTGCCATCAGTGAGGGGACAGGGGCGACCTACAATGAGCAGTTCTTC. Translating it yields CAISEGTGATYNEQFF.

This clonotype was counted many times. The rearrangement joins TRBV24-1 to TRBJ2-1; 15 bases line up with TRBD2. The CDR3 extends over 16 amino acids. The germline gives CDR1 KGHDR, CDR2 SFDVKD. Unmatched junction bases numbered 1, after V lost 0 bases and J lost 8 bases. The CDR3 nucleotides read TGTGCCACCAGTGATTTGGGACTAGCGGGAGGGTATGAGCAGTTCTTC. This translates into CATSDLGLAGGYEQFF.

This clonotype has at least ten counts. This CDR3 is CAGDSGNEKLFF. DNA of the CDR3: TGTGCCGGGGACAGTGGGAACGAAAAACTGTTTTTT. The chain combines TRBV30 with TRBJ1-4, with 7 bases identical to TRBD1. Losses at the gene ends were 8 bases for V and 8 bases for J; bases not matched to a gene: 8. The CDR3 runs to 12 residues. CDR1 is GTSNPN and CDR2 is SVGIG in the germline V gene (reference sequence).